The 29 T cell receptor beta chains in this list originate from one sample, sequenced in a study of cytomegalovirus exposure and HLA in healthy donors. PCR employed 60 Vbeta and 13 Jbeta primers. The assay was immunoSEQ multiplex PCR, and TCRdb's table has in-frame clones only and misses some. Of some 90,000 clones in the sample, roughly 60% were seen once. The material sequenced was PBMCs. Every receptor here comes from a boy aged 5-17 years in good health and CMV-seropositive.

The chain joins TRBV5-1 to TRBJ1-2, with D unclear. Germline V lookup: CDR1 SGHRS, CDR2 YFSETQ. The CDR3 spans 16 residues. V was pared by 5 bases and J by 8 bases, with 25 bases between. CDR3 DNA: TGCGCCAGCAGGGAATTGGCGGCTGGTGCGTTCGGAGGCTACACCTTC. As protein: CASRELAAGAFGGYTF.

Details on this clone: The junction shows a germline mismatch at one end, possibly a read error. The rearrangement links TRBV19 to TRBJ1-5, with D unclear. This CDR3 comprises 14 residues. Germline V lookup: CDR1 LNHDA, CDR2 SQIVND (reference sequence). The CDR3 bases are TGTGCCAGTAGTCGGCGACACCGCGATCAGCCCCAGAATTTT. It specifies CASSRRHRDQPQNF.

This chain connects TRBV9 to TRBJ1-2; 12 bases align to TRBD1. The CDR3 extends over 15 amino acids. V gave up 0 bases and J gave up 6 bases; unmatched junction bases: 3. Germline V lookup: CDR1 SGDLS, CDR2 YYNGEE. The chain's CDR3 is CASSVAGQGAHGYTF. DNA for the CDR3: TGTGCCAGCAGCGTAGCGGGACAGGGGGCCCATGGCTACACCTTC. The full variable domain, in which reference TRBV9 and TRBJ1-2 provide the parts outside the CDR3, is DSGVTQTPKHLITATGQRVTLRCSPRSGDLSVYWYQQSLDQGLQFLIQYYNGEERAKGNILERFSAQQFPDLHSELNLSSLELGDSALYFCASSVAGQGAHGYTFGSGTRLTVV.

The V call is TRBV6-1, the J call TRBJ2-7, with TRBD1 matching 8 bases. Germline V gives CDR1 MNHNS, CDR2 SASEGT. Trimming cost V 4 bases and J 1 base; bases outside gene matches: 3. This CDR3 contains 14 residues. In nucleotides, the CDR3 is TGTGCCAGCAGTGGGGACAGGTCATCCTACGAGCAGTACTTC. The encoded protein is CASSGDRSSYEQYF.

On this clone: This same CDR3 is encoded by further DNA sequences in the sample. This chain links TRBV29-1 with TRBJ1-5, with TRBD1 matching over 10 bases. The germline gives CDR1 SQVTM, CDR2 ANQGSEA. This CDR3 is 12 amino acids long. The V gene end was trimmed by 6 bases and the J gene end by 6 bases; junction bases not matched to a gene: 2. The CDR3 region is CSVRTGGQPQHF. As DNA, the CDR3 is TGCAGCGTGAGGACAGGGGGTCAGCCCCAGCATTTT.

This clone is a singleton in its sample. The chain has TRBV10-3 and TRBJ1-5; the match to TRBD1 covers 10 bases. The CDR3 spans 14 residues. Per the germline V gene, CDR1 is ENHRY and CDR2 is SYGVKD. The trim removed 5 bases at V and 7 bases at J, leaving 5 bases unmatched. CDR3 DNA sequence: TGTGCCATCAGTAGGACAGGGGGAAACCAGCCCCAGCATTTT. This encodes CAISRTGGNQPQHF.

The J gene is TRBJ2-6, the V gene TRBV4-1, with D possibly matching TRBD1 (6 bases). Trimming took 0 bases from V and 0 from J, leaving 12 bases between them. The CDR3 is made up of 18 amino acids. Germline CDR1 MGHRA, CDR2 YSYEKL. DNA for the CDR3: TGCGCCAGCAGCCAAGATCCAAGGGGGTTCTCTGGGGCCAACGTCCTGACTTTC. Residues: CASSQDPRGFSGANVLTF.

This clone came up a few times. The genes are TRBV2 and TRBJ1-5; 7 nucleotides line up with TRBD1. The CDR3 is made up of 15 amino acids. After removal of 6 bases from V and 3 bases from J, the junction contained 8 bases not matched to a gene. In germline, CDR1 is SNHLY, CDR2 FYNNEI. CDR3 DNA: TGTGCCAGCAGCCAAAATACAGGGGACAATCAGCCCCAGCATTTT. Its translation is CASSQNTGDNQPQHF.

The chain uses TRBV19 and TRBJ2-1; 8 bases are shared with TRBD2. After removal of 2 bases from V and 2 bases from J, the junction contained 5 bases not matched to a gene. Germline V gene data show CDR1 as LNHDA and CDR2 as SQIVND (reference sequence). CDR3 length: 16 amino acids. CDR3 loop: CASSIKAGVTYNEQFF. The CDR3 DNA reads TGTGCCAGTAGTATAAAAGCGGGGGTCACCTACAATGAGCAGTTCTTC.

The chain uses TRBV29-1 and TRBJ2-1; 11 positions agree with TRBD2. V lost 7 bases and J lost 0; bases outside the gene matches: 5. CDR1 is SQVTM, CDR2 ANQGSEA, per germline. This CDR3 spans 15 amino acids. CDR3 region: CSGASGRSSYNEQFF. In DNA, the CDR3 is TGCAGCGGTGCTAGCGGGAGGAGCTCCTACAATGAGCAGTTCTTC.

The rearrangement joins TRBV18 to TRBJ2-3; weak D call: TRBD2 (5 bases). Germline lookup yields CDR1 KGHSH and CDR2 LQKENI. There are 18 residues in the CDR3. V shed 2 bases and J shed 2 bases, with 20 bases lying between them. The CDR3 loop reads CASSPSPAMGVATDTQYF. The CDR3 region has the DNA TGTGCCAGCTCACCATCGCCCGCTATGGGAGTAGCCACAGATACGCAGTATTTT. Full variable domain (remainder filled in from reference TRBV18 and TRBJ2-3): NAGVMQNPRHLVRRRGQEARLRCSPMKGHSHVYWYRQLPEEGLKFMVYLQKENIIDESGMPKERFSAEFPKEGPSILRIQQVVRGDSAAYFCASSPSPAMGVATDTQYFGPGTRLTVL.

V and J are TRBV7-9 and TRBJ2-1; 14 bases match TRBD2. V gave up 5 bases and J gave up 4 bases; unmatched junction bases: 13. The CDR3 has 19 amino acids. The germline V gene has CDR1 SEHNR and CDR2 FQNEAQ (reference sequence). The DNA of the CDR3 is TGTGCCAGCAGCGATGACGGACTAGCGGGAGGCCATGGTTACAATGAGCAGTTCTTC. This encodes CASSDDGLAGGHGYNEQFF.

J is TRBJ1-5 and V is TRBV2, with 7 bases aligning to TRBD1. Trimming took 5 bases from V and 0 from J; bases not matched to a gene: 10. CDR1 is SNHLY and CDR2 is FYNNEI in the germline V gene. The CDR3 contains 17 residues. The CDR3 reads CASSFGSTGYSNQPQHF. In DNA, the CDR3 is TGTGCCAGCAGTTTTGGATCGACAGGGTATAGCAATCAGCCCCAGCATTTT. Combining the CDR3 with reference TRBV2 and TRBJ1-5 gives the whole variable domain EPEVTQTPSHQVTQMGQEVILRCVPISNHLYFYWYRQILGQKVEFLVSFYNNEISEKSEIFDDQFSVERPDGSNFTLKIRSTKLEDSAMYFCASSFGSTGYSNQPQHFGDGTRLSIL.

This chain uses TRBV14 with TRBJ2-7; 7 bases match TRBD1. CDR3 length: 15 amino acids. The V gene's germline CDR1 is SGHDN and CDR2 FVKESK. Trimming cost V 4 bases and J 0 bases; bases outside gene matches: 6. CDR3 amino acids: CASSPRDSVSYEQYF. For the CDR3, the DNA is TGTGCCAGCAGCCCACGGGACAGTGTCTCCTACGAGCAGTACTTC. Supplemented by reference TRBV14 and TRBJ2-7, the full variable domain reads EAGVTQFPSHSVIEKGQTVTLRCDPISGHDNLYWYRRVMGKEIKFLLHFVKESKQDESGMPNNRFLAERTGGTYSTLKVQPAELEDSGVYFCASSPRDSVSYEQYFGPGTRLTVT.

The chain has TRBV20-1 and TRBJ2-5, with D maybe TRBD1 (5 bases). CDR1 is DFQATT and CDR2 is SNEGSKA in the germline V gene (reference sequence). Trimming shortened V by 0 bases and J by 7 bases, and 6 bases separated the two germline ends. This CDR3 has 11 amino acids. CDR3 amino acids: CSARDRGTQYF. Written as DNA, the CDR3 is TGCAGTGCTAGAGATAGGGGGACCCAGTACTTC.

This clone was picked up a small number of times. The chain recombines TRBV5-8 with TRBJ1-5; D uncertain. The germline V gene encodes CDR1 SGHTS and CDR2 YDEGEE. The CDR3 runs to 13 residues. V was cut by 8 bases and J by 4 bases, with 13 bases left in between. The CDR3 is CASMEGFNQPQHF. The CDR3 DNA is TGTGCCAGTATGGAGGGCTTTAATCAGCCCCAGCATTTT.

This chain links TRBV7-9 with TRBJ2-7, with no clear D. The CDR3 runs to 12 residues. CDR1 SEHNR and CDR2 FQNEAQ come from the germline V gene (reference sequence). With 1 base removed from V and 6 bases from J, the gap between germline ends came to 7 bases. The CDR3 region has the DNA TGTGCCAGCAGCTTAGTCAGTGGCGAGCAGTACTTC. Amino acids: CASSLVSGEQYF.

This clone was seen a few times. The V and J genes are TRBV27 and TRBJ2-2; 7 bases align to TRBD2. V was pared by 6 bases and J by 7 bases, with 8 bases of the junction left unmatched. There are 14 residues in the CDR3. Germline CDR1 reads MNHEY; CDR2 reads SMNVEV (reference sequence). The CDR3 spells CASSRTSSIGELFF. The DNA of the CDR3 is TGTGCCAGCAGCCGGACTAGTTCTATCGGGGAGCTGTTTTTT.

The CDR3 bases are TGTGCCATCAGTGGAGGTACTGAAGCTTTCTTT. Its protein is CAISGGTEAFF. The chain is built from TRBV10-3 and TRBJ1-1; no clear D. This CDR3 spans 11 amino acids. Deletions cut 4 bases from V and 5 bases from J, with 5 bases between. Germline V gene data show CDR1 as ENHRY and CDR2 as SYGVKD.

The chain has TRBV4-1 and TRBJ1-1; 7 positions match TRBD1. The germline V gene encodes CDR1 MGHRA and CDR2 YSYEKL. V shed 0 bases, J shed 11 bases, and the junction held 15 bases outside the gene matches. The CDR3 extends over 16 amino acids. Here the CDR3 reads CASSQDSLLDRPHAFF. For the CDR3, the DNA is TGCGCCAGCAGCCAAGATAGCCTTCTGGACAGGCCGCATGCTTTCTTT.

This chain joins TRBV7-9 and TRBJ1-4; 8 positions match TRBD1. Germline loops: CDR1 SEHNR, CDR2 FQNEAQ (reference sequence). The CDR3 runs to 17 residues. Losses at the gene ends were 1 base for V and 0 bases for J; bases not matched to a gene: 4. This CDR3 reads CASSLGQGPSTNEKLFF. CDR3 bases: TGTGCCAGCAGCTTAGGACAGGGGCCGTCAACTAATGAAAAACTGTTTTTT.

This clone came up once. V is TRBV4-2 and J is TRBJ1-1; D is undetermined. Trimming removed 0 bases from V and 4 bases from J, with 9 bases in between. This CDR3 contains 14 residues. Germline V gene data show CDR1 as LGHNA and CDR2 as YNFKEQ. CDR3 nucleotide sequence: TGTGCCAGCAGCCAAGAGTTAGGCGGCACTGAAGCTTTCTTT. Amino acids: CASSQELGGTEAFF.

The chain couples TRBV19 to TRBJ2-2, with a possible D match to TRBD2 (5 bases). This CDR3 spans 14 amino acids. In germline, CDR1 is LNHDA, CDR2 SQIVND (reference sequence). Trimming removed 5 bases from V and 2 bases from J, with 9 bases in between. The CDR3 coding sequence is TGTGCCAGTAGTCCGGGGATTAACACCGGGGAGCTGTTTTTT. It translates to CASSPGINTGELFF.

The J gene is TRBJ2-3, the V gene TRBV5-6, with 13 nucleotides matching TRBD2. Germline trimming cut 3 bases from V and 2 bases from J; bases unmatched to any gene: 6. Germline CDR1 reads SGHDT; CDR2 reads YYEEEE. The CDR3 consists of 17 residues. CDR3 loop: CASSSRTSGRLTDTQYF. The CDR3 bases are TGTGCCAGCAGCTCCCGGACTAGCGGGAGACTCACAGATACGCAGTATTTT.

This clone appeared once. The chain employs TRBV28 and TRBJ2-7, with 7 bases lining up with TRBD2. V lost 2 bases and J lost 4; bases outside the gene matches: 8. Germline loops: CDR1 MDHEN, CDR2 SYDVKM. The CDR3 runs 15 residues. The CDR3 reads CASSLEGRAIYEQYF. The CDR3 DNA sequence: TGTGCCAGCAGTTTAGAAGGGAGGGCAATTTACGAGCAGTACTTC.

The chain couples TRBV7-8 to TRBJ1-4; TRBD1 matches at 7 bases. Unmatched junction bases numbered 10, after V lost 5 bases and J lost 7 bases. Germline V lookup: CDR1 SGHVS, CDR2 FQNEAQ. The CDR3 loop spans 15 amino acids. CDR3 in amino acids: CASSLTPGQLEKLFF. The CDR3 DNA sequence: TGTGCCAGCAGCCTAACTCCGGGACAGCTTGAAAAACTGTTTTTT.

This clone was seen more than once but under ten times. V is TRBV5-1 and J is TRBJ2-1, with TRBD2 matching 10 bases. The germline V gene encodes CDR1 SGHRS and CDR2 YFSETQ. Unmatched junction bases numbered 7, after V lost 1 base and J lost 6 bases. The CDR3 is 16 amino acids. The CDR3 nucleotides are TGCGCCAGCAGCTTGCCGCGACTAGCGGGTATCAATGAGCAGTTCTTC. It is translated as CASSLPRLAGINEQFF.

The J gene is TRBJ2-7, the V gene TRBV5-1; D gene unclear. V shed 1 base and J shed 3 bases, with 11 bases lying between them. CDR3 size: 14 residues. In germline, CDR1 is SGHRS, CDR2 YFSETQ. The CDR3 is CASSLTVPYYEQYF. In DNA, the CDR3 is TGCGCCAGCAGCTTGACGGTCCCGTACTACGAGCAGTACTTC.

Worth noting for this clone: Mismatch with germline at one junction end may stem from a read error. The chain employs TRBV7-7 and TRBJ1-1, with 11 bases lining up with TRBD1. The CDR3 runs to 15 residues. Germline V CDR1 and CDR2: SSHAT, FNYEAQ (reference sequence). The CDR3 loop reads CASSLGTGGNTEAFF. CDR3 DNA sequence: TGTGCTAGCAGCTTAGGGACAGGGGGGAACACTGAAGCTTTCTTT.